This TCR beta chain was identified during a study of blood T cell repertoires in COVID-19. The wider study: Sample material is recorded as cDNA or gDNA derived from T cells, B-cell-depleted T cells, or PBMCs.

Ages ranged from about 18 to 100 years, with residence in fewer than 25 US areas. Cohort allocation depended upon clinical history that participants reported. Original analysis: Reference gene primer amplification gave nucleated cell count estimates. Clones were read by immunoSEQ multiplex PCR, and TCRdb kept only the in-frame ones, dropping some. The V and J calls and clone size are taken from that table; D and trimming were inferred from the DNA. The sample includes more than 200,000 clones, more than 70% of them seen just once. The germline CDR1 and CDR2 sequences are LGHDT and YNNKEL (reference sequence). The germline V and J ends were trimmed by 2 bases and 0 bases, with 2 bases remaining between them. The CDR3 sequence is 13 residues long.

The receptor was derived from a man in his thirties or forties with acute COVID-19. The chain joins TRBV3-1 (or the pseudogene TRBV3-2) to TRBJ1-3; D is ambiguous. The sequencing sample was made of PBMCs or T cells enriched from blood (not recorded which). The CDR3 DNA is TGTGCCAGCAGCCAACTCTCTGGAAACACCATATATTTT. It yields the protein CASSQLSGNTIYF.